This T cell receptor (beta chain) comes out of a study of identical twins. TCRdb used MiXCR to reprocess the 5' RACE reads, holding one entry per CDR3 protein. The data hold a few hundred thousand distinct CDR3 sequences, with roughly 9% observed a single time. This clonotype turned up a few times. Antigen unknown. Findings and limits, study-wide: Out-of-frame alpha sequences shared between twins exhibited an excess of low generation probability.

The CDR3 totals 17 residues. The V and J ends lost 2 bases and 6 bases respectively, with 17 bases between them. In germline, CDR1 is MNHEY, CDR2 SVGEGT. Input material: naive T cells sorted from blood. The genes are TRBV6-2 or TRBV6-3 and TRBJ2-6; D unclear. This receptor was obtained from a woman aged 45-65 years in good health. As DNA, the CDR3 is TGTGCCAGCAGTTACCGGGCCTCAAGTTTCGAGGCCAACGTCCTGACTTTC. This encodes CASSYRASSFEANVLTF.